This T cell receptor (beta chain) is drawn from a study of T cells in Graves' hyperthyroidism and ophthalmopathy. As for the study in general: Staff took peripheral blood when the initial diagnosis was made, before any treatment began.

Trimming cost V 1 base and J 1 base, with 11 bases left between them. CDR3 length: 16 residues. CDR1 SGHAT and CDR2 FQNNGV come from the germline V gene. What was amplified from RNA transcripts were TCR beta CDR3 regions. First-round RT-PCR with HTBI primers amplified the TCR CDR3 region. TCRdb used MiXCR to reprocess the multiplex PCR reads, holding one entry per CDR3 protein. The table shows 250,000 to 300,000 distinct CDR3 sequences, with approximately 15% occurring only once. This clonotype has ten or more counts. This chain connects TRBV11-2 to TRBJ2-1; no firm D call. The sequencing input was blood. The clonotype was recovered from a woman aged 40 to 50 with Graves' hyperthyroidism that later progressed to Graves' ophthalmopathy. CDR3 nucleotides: TGTGCCAGCAGCTTAGTTGCGACGCTTTCCTACAATGAGCAGTTCTTC. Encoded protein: CASSLVATLSYNEQFF. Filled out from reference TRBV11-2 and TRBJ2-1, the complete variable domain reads EAGVAQSPRYKIIEKRQSVAFWCNPISGHATLYWYQQILGQGPKLLIQFQNNGVVDDSQLPKDRFSAERLKGVDSTLKIQPAKLEDSAVYLCASSLVATLSYNEQFFGPGTRLTVL.